Shown below are 7 T cell receptor beta chains from a single sample sequenced in a study of T-cell memory formation after mild COVID-19. TCRdb re-called the 5' RACE reads with MiXCR, one entry per CDR3 protein. Here the sample spans about 600,000 distinct CDR3 sequences, less than 25% being singletons. The sample taken for sequencing was PBMCs or a T cell subset sorted from them (not recorded which). The receptors were gathered from an adult woman who had mild COVID-19 (a few samples of this study predate the infection). Cell type and time point are not known.

The V gene is TRBV7-2, the J gene TRBJ1-2; 10 bases line up with TRBD1. CDR3 length: 13 amino acids. Losses at the gene ends were 6 bases for V and 9 bases for J; bases not matched to a gene: 7. Germline assignment: CDR1 SGHTA and CDR2 FQGNSA. The CDR3 DNA is TGTGCCAGCAGTAACGACAGGGGGCGCAGCTACACCTTC. It yields the protein CASSNDRGRSYTF. The full variable domain, in which reference TRBV7-2 and TRBJ1-2 provide the parts outside the CDR3, is GAGVSQSPSNKVTEKGKDVELRCDPISGHTALYWYRQSLGQGLEFLIYFQGNSAPDKSGLPSDRFSAERTGGSVSTLTIQRTQQEDSAVYLCASSNDRGRSYTFGSGTRLTVV.

The gene calls are TRBV12-3 or TRBV12-4 and TRBJ1-4; 8 nucleotides match TRBD1. V lost 5 bases and J lost 7; bases outside the gene matches: 3. The CDR3 runs 13 residues. This CDR3 is CASSPTGVEKLFF. CDR3 DNA: TGTGCCAGCAGTCCGACAGGGGTTGAAAAACTGTTTTTT.

V and J are TRBV5-1 and TRBJ2-2, with D possibly TRBD1 on 5 matching bases. The V gene lost 4 bases and the J gene lost 5 bases, with 15 bases spanning the gap. Germline V gene lookup returns CDR1 SGHRS and CDR2 YFSETQ. The CDR3 sequence is 15 residues long. The CDR3 here is CASSPQRQLTGELFF. For the CDR3, the DNA is TGCGCCAGCAGCCCCCAGAGACAGCTTACCGGGGAGCTGTTTTTT.

This clonotype was observed many times. V is TRBV12-3 or TRBV12-4 and J is TRBJ2-1, with TRBD1 matching 10 bases. V gave up 5 bases and J gave up 6 bases; unmatched junction bases: 7. This CDR3 region has 15 residues. As DNA, the CDR3 is TGTGCCAGCAGTCCTAGACAGGGGGCGGGCAATGAGCAGTTCTTC. It translates to CASSPRQGAGNEQFF.

The genes are TRBV15 and TRBJ2-3; no clear D gene. This CDR3 has 13 amino acids. From germline, CDR1 is LNHNV and CDR2 YYDKDF (reference sequence). The V and J ends lost 8 bases and 1 base respectively, with 10 bases between them. The CDR3, as DNA: TGTGCCACCGGTTTGAGCGGCACAGATACGCAGTATTTT. Protein: CATGLSGTDTQYF.

The CDR3 is CASSPSTSGGYEQYF. CDR3 in DNA: TGTGCCAGCAGCCCCTCGACTAGCGGGGGCTACGAGCAGTACTTC. This chain uses TRBV12-3 or TRBV12-4 with TRBJ2-7; TRBD2 agrees at 12 bases. With V trimmed by 6 bases and J by 3 bases, 6 bases remained unmatched. This CDR3 region has 15 residues.

As regards this clonotype: Its ends do not fully match the called genes, so a read error is possible. The genes are TRBV29-1 and TRBJ1-2; maybe TRBD1 (5 bases). This CDR3 is built from 11 residues. Germline V gives CDR1 SQVTM, CDR2 ANQGSEA. CDR3 DNA: TGCAGCGTTTCCGAAGGGGTAGGCCTCATCTTC. It is translated as CSVSEGVGLIF.